This T cell receptor (beta chain) was retrieved from a study of cytomegalovirus exposure and HLA in healthy donors. Per germline, CDR1 KGHSH and CDR2 LQKENI. The CDR3 spans 14 residues. Trimming took off 2 bases at V and 8 bases at J, with 13 bases between the two ends. It was with 60 Vbeta and 13 Jbeta primers that the PCR ran. Libraries were prepared by immunoSEQ multiplex PCR; TCRdb keeps only in-frame clonotypes and omits some of them. This table has approximately 79,000 clones, 60% to 85% appearing once. This sequence joins TRBV18 and TRBJ1-5; D gene ambiguous. What was sequenced was PBMCs. The clonotype was recovered from a male donor in good health and CMV-seropositive. CDR3 sequence: CASSPGRILEPQHF. In DNA form, the CDR3 reads TGTGCCAGCTCACCAGGCAGGATTCTGGAGCCCCAGCATTTT.